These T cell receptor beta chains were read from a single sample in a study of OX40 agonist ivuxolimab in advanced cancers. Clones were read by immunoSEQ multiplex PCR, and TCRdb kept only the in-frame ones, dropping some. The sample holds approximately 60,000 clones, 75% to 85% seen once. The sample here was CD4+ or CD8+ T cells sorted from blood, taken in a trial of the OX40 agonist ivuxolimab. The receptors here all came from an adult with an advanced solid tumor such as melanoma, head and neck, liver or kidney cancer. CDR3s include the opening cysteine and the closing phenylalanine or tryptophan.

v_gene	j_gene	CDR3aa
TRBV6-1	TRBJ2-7	CASSEARVSEQYF
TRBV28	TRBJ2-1	CASSFGIGLNEQFF
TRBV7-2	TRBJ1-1	CASSFSDNTEAFF
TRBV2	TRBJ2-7	CASRQHYEQYF
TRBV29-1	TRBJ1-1	CSVSEGNTEAFF
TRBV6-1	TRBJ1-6	CASRTPDFSPLHF
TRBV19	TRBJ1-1	CASSLQGPANTEAFF
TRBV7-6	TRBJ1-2	CASSPGQAPYGYTF
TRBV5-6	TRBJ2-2	CASSFDLAVNTGELFF
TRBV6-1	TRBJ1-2	CASSEGVPDVYGYTF
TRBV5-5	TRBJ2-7	CASSRDVGAYEQYF
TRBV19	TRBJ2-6	CASSIWGLAASSGANVLTF
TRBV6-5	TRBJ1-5	CASMEGSYQPQHF
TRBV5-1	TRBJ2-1	CASSLVSGGINEQFF
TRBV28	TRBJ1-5	CASSFRGSGNQPQHF
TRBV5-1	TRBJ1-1	CASRKDTEAFF
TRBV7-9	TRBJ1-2	CASSSTTTAGAGGYTF
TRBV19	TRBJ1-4	CASSSNSATNEKLFF
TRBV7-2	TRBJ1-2	CASSKGGAGGYTF
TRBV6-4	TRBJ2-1	CASSDSFRAPSNEQFF
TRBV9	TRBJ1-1	CASSEDPLNTEAFF
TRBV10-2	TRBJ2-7	CASSDPWGGLEQYF
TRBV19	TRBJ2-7	CASSSFGGAGYEQYF
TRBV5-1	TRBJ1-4	CASSPVPGTNEKLFF
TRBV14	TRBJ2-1	CASSPIAGGYNEQFF
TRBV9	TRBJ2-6	CASSLQTSGANVLTF
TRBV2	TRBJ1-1	CASSAAREAFF
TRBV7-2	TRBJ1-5	CASSLEGTYGQPQHF
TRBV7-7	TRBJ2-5	CASSFAYQETQYF
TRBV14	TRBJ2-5	CASSDTGATTQYF
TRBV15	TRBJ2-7	CATSRVGRGEQYF
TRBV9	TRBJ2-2	CASSVSASGRAGTGELFF
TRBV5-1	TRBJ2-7	CASSSVLGTSYEQYF
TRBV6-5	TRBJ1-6	CASSPGQGVSPLHF
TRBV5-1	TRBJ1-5	CASSLAGPFSDQPQHF
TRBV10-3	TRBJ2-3	CAISESSWGTDTQYF
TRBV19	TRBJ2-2	CASTLSVASGETGELFF
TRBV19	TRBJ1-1	CASSIGGNRRNTEAFF
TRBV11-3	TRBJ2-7	CASSSTGTYEQYF
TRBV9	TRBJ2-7	CASSLQWDRGDEQYF
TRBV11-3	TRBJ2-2	CASSTDSGNTGELFF